Each of the 18 T cell receptor beta chains below was sequenced from the same sample in a study of shared clonotypes between healthy human individuals. Using immunoSEQ multiplex PCR, the repertoire was profiled, and TCRdb retains in-frame clones only, with some absent. The sample shows about 510,000 clones, almost 80% of them seen only once. Input material: PBMCs. These receptors were taken from a middle-aged woman in good health. Some clones in this sample may be carry-over from other donors' samples.

The chain is built from TRBV7-2 and TRBJ1-2, with TRBD1 identical over 7 bases. J gave up 1 base and V 1 base, and 9 bases lay outside the gene matches. Germline V gene data show CDR1 as SGHTA and CDR2 as FQGNSA. The CDR3 sequence is 17 residues long. For the CDR3, the DNA is TGTGCCAGCAGCTTAGTTACGGGACAGAACTATAACTATGGCTACACCTTC. Its translation is CASSLVTGQNYNYGYTF.

The chain uses TRBV18 and TRBJ1-1, with D tentatively TRBD1 (5 bases). V was shortened by 2 bases and J by 6 bases, with 7 bases between the two germline ends. Germline V gene lookup returns CDR1 KGHSH and CDR2 LQKENI. This CDR3 contains 12 residues. The CDR3 spells CASSPSGAEAFF. CDR3 DNA sequence: TGTGCCAGCTCACCATCGGGGGCTGAAGCTTTCTTT.

The V and J genes are TRBV7-8 and TRBJ2-1; TRBD2 matches 7 bases. The CDR3 contains 13 residues. Germline-derived CDR1 and CDR2 are SGHVS and FQNEAQ. V was clipped by 2 bases and J by 10 bases; unmatched bases: 5. This CDR3 reads CASSLTPGLEQFF. As DNA, the CDR3 is TGTGCCAGCAGCTTAACCCCGGGACTAGAGCAGTTCTTC. The full variable domain, completed using reference TRBV7-8 and TRBJ2-1, is GAGVSQSPRYKVAKRGQDVALRCDPISGHVSLFWYQQALGQGPEFLTYFQNEAQLDKSGLPSDRFFAERPEGSVSTLKIQRTQQEDSAVYLCASSLTPGLEQFFGPGTRLTVL.

V gene TRBV5-1 combines with J gene TRBJ1-4, with D possibly TRBD1 on 6 matching bases. Germline-derived CDR1 and CDR2 are SGHRS and YFSETQ. The ends were cut back, 4 bases at V and 2 bases at J, with 15 bases in the middle. The CDR3 is 16 residues long. DNA of the CDR3: TGCGCCAGCAGCACCCAGGGTAGGGGGACTAATGAAAAACTGTTTTTT. Translating gives CASSTQGRGTNEKLFF.

The V gene is TRBV27, the J gene TRBJ2-1; the D gene is possibly TRBD2 (6 bases). The V end was cut by 5 bases, the J end by 6 bases, with 26 bases between. CDR1 is MNHEY and CDR2 is SMNVEV in the germline V gene (reference sequence). This CDR3 has 18 residues. Here the CDR3 reads CASSPRVTPGTLGNEQFF. CDR3 DNA sequence: TGTGCCAGCAGTCCCCGAGTGACCCCCGGGACTTTGGGCAATGAGCAGTTCTTC.

This clone appeared a single time. The CDR3: CASSSRSSGRHEQYF. The CDR3 DNA reads TGTGCCAGCAGCTCAAGGTCTAGCGGGAGACACGAGCAGTACTTC. V usage is TRBV13 and J usage is TRBJ2-7; 10 bases match TRBD2. V shed 4 bases and J 5 bases; nucleotides not matched to a gene: 8. CDR1 is PRHDT and CDR2 is FYEKMQ in the germline V gene (reference sequence). This CDR3 has 15 residues. The entire variable domain, with the rest obtained from reference TRBV13 and TRBJ2-7, is as follows: AAGVIQSPRHLIKEKRETATLKCYPIPRHDTVYWYQQGPGQDPQFLISFYEKMQSDKGSIPDRFSAQQFSDYHSELNMSSLELGDSALYFCASSSRSSGRHEQYFGPGTRLTVT.

V gene TRBV27 combines with J gene TRBJ2-1; 7 positions match TRBD2. With V trimmed by 6 bases and J by 1 base, 6 bases remained unmatched. The CDR3 contains 15 residues. The germline CDR1 and CDR2 sequences are MNHEY and SMNVEV (reference sequence). CDR3 residues: CASRSPSGSYNEQFF. The DNA of the CDR3 is TGTGCCAGCAGGAGCCCTAGCGGTTCCTACAATGAGCAGTTCTTC.

The chain couples TRBV9 to TRBJ2-3; no reliable D call. The ends were cut back, 0 bases at V and 7 bases at J, with 9 bases in the middle. Per germline, CDR1 SGDLS and CDR2 YYNGEE. The CDR3 length is 13 residues. The CDR3, as DNA: TGTGCCAGCAGCGTAGGATGGTCACATACGCAGTATTTT. As protein: CASSVGWSHTQYF.

The chain couples TRBV11-2 to TRBJ2-7, with no clear D. The CDR3 covers 13 residues. V lost 3 bases to trimming and J lost 4 bases, with 10 bases between them. Per germline, CDR1 SGHAT and CDR2 FQNNGV. The CDR3 region has the DNA TGTGCCAGCAGCTTCCCCGCGACTTACGAGCAGTACTTC. Amino acid sequence: CASSFPATYEQYF.

The chain combines TRBV25-1 with TRBJ1-5; 10 bases are shared with TRBD1. Germline CDR1 MGHDK, CDR2 SYGVNS. The CDR3 contains 14 residues. The V gene end was trimmed by 8 bases and the J gene end by 3 bases; junction bases not matched to a gene: 4. This CDR3 is CASRDRGVNQPQHF. The CDR3 DNA reads as TGTGCCAGCCGGGACAGGGGAGTCAATCAGCCCCAGCATTTT.

This clone was seen once. The chain joins TRBV27 to TRBJ2-3; 7 bases map to TRBD1. V dropped 6 bases and J dropped 2; count of bases not matched to a gene: 20. The CDR3 contains 19 residues. Germline loops: CDR1 MNHEY, CDR2 SMNVEV (reference sequence). CDR3 residues: CASSRRPRYRDRHTDTQYF. The CDR3 nucleotides read TGTGCCAGCAGCCGCCGACCCCGTTACCGGGACAGACACACAGATACGCAGTATTTT.

This clone was observed at least ten times. The rearrangement uses TRBV5-1 and TRBJ1-1; 9 bases map to TRBD1. The ends lost 4 bases at V and 5 bases at J; junction bases unmatched: 9. This CDR3 spans 15 amino acids. Looked up from germline, CDR1 is SGHRS and CDR2 is YFSETQ. The CDR3 sequence is CASSARPGQGTEAFF. The CDR3 region has the DNA TGCGCCAGCAGCGCAAGACCGGGACAGGGAACTGAAGCTTTCTTT. Full variable domain (missing parts from reference TRBV5-1 and TRBJ1-1): KAGVTQTPRYLIKTRGQQVTLSCSPISGHRSVSWYQQTPGQGLQFLFEYFSETQRNKGNFPGRFSGRQFSNSRSEMNVSTLELGDSALYLCASSARPGQGTEAFFGQGTRLTVV.

Comments on this clone: Since a far larger clone is one base different, this is likely a read error. V gene TRBV19 combines with J gene TRBJ2-6, with a tentative D call TRBD1 (6 bases). In germline, CDR1 is LNHDA, CDR2 SQIVND (reference sequence). The CDR3 extends over 17 amino acids. V gave up 3 bases and J gave up 0 bases, with 12 bases separating them. The CDR3 spells CASSISGQISGANVLTF. CDR3 coding DNA: TGTGCCAGTAGTATTTCTGGACAGATCTCTGGGGCCAACGTCCTGACTTTC. Based on the CDR3 plus reference TRBV19 and TRBJ2-6, the full variable domain is DGGITQSPKYLFRKEGQNVTLSCEQNLNHDAMYWYRQDPGQGLRLIYYSQIVNDFQKGDIAEGYSVSREKKESFPLTVTSAQKNPTAFYLCASSISGQISGANVLTFGAGSRLTVL.

The chain is built from TRBV14 and TRBJ2-1; D unresolved. The germline V and J ends were trimmed by 1 base and 5 bases, with 15 bases remaining between them. The CDR3 loop spans 16 amino acids. Germline V gives CDR1 SGHDN, CDR2 FVKESK. CDR3 amino acids: CASSQAPYVEDNEQFF. The CDR3 DNA sequence: TGTGCCAGCAGCCAAGCGCCCTACGTAGAGGACAATGAGCAGTTCTTC.

The gene calls are TRBV27 and TRBJ2-7; weak D call: TRBD1 (5 bases). Germline CDR1 MNHEY, CDR2 SMNVEV (reference sequence). The CDR3 contains 14 residues. The germline V and J ends were trimmed by 6 bases and 5 bases, with 17 bases remaining between them. The CDR3 spells CASSLGQGRNEQYF. The CDR3 coding sequence is TGTGCCAGCAGCTTAGGGCAGGGCAGGAACGAGCAGTACTTC.

This clone has ten or more counts. The rearrangement links TRBV2 to TRBJ2-3; D remains ambiguous. The CDR3 runs 14 residues. Trimming took 7 bases from V and 1 from J, leaving 12 bases between them. Germline V gene lookup returns CDR1 SNHLY and CDR2 FYNNEI. CDR3 residues: CASMGPPGTDTQYF. The CDR3 region has the DNA TGTGCCAGCATGGGCCCCCCTGGCACAGATACGCAGTATTTT.

This clone has only one observation. V is TRBV7-6 and J is TRBJ2-7; 12 nucleotides agree with TRBD1. Per the germline V gene, CDR1 is SGHVS and CDR2 is FNYEAQ. This CDR3 has 16 residues. Germline trimming cut 3 bases from V and 4 bases from J; bases unmatched to any gene: 7. Here the CDR3 reads CASSFGTGGETYEQYF. The DNA of the CDR3 is TGTGCCAGCAGCTTCGGGACAGGGGGCGAAACTTACGAGCAGTACTTC.

This chain uses TRBV5-4 with TRBJ1-2; 9 bases are a match to TRBD1. This CDR3 spans 14 amino acids. CDR1 and CDR2 (germline): SGHNT, YYREEE (reference sequence). Germline trimming cut 4 bases from V and 5 bases from J; bases unmatched to any gene: 6. CDR3 bases: TGTGCCAGCAGCCAACAGGGGGCCGAGTATGGCTACACCTTC. It specifies CASSQQGAEYGYTF.